A selection of T cell receptor beta chains follows, all from one sample in a study of a mutant IDH1 vaccine in newly diagnosed glioma. Using immunoSEQ multiplex PCR, the repertoire was profiled, and TCRdb retains in-frame clones only, with some absent. In the table there are about 59,000 clones, around 90% of which are singletons. Specimen: PBMCs, collected from a glioma patient treated with radiotherapy, temozolomide or both. Every receptor here comes from a man aged 45 to 65 with glioma. CDR3s include the opening cysteine and the closing phenylalanine or tryptophan.

v_gene: TRBV18; j_gene: TRBJ2-7; CDR3aa: CASSPRLGQGRHEQYF
v_gene: TRBV20-1; j_gene: TRBJ2-5; CDR3aa: CSARFSETQYF
v_gene: TRBV7-9; j_gene: TRBJ2-3; CDR3aa: CASSLATVSTDTQYF
v_gene: TRBV9; j_gene: TRBJ1-2; CDR3aa: CASSVALAGGTSRGYTF
v_gene: TRBV5-6; j_gene: TRBJ2-4; CDR3aa: CASSVDSANIQYF
v_gene: TRBV11-3; j_gene: TRBJ1-1; CDR3aa: CASSLQENTEAFF
v_gene: TRBV19; j_gene: TRBJ1-6; CDR3aa: CASSIDASTDYNSPLHF
v_gene: TRBV6-1; j_gene: TRBJ1-4; CDR3aa: CASSGPRGQDEKLFF
v_gene: TRBV6-5; j_gene: TRBJ2-3; CDR3aa: CASSYSSRSSTDTQYF
v_gene: TRBV20-1; j_gene: TRBJ1-2; CDR3aa: CSAPGRVYTF
v_gene: TRBV25-1; j_gene: TRBJ1-6; CDR3aa: CASSGLTPSPLHF
v_gene: TRBV7-9; j_gene: TRBJ2-7; CDR3aa: CASSLEGLAAYEQYF
v_gene: TRBV5-1; j_gene: TRBJ1-3; CDR3aa: CASSLAGGNTIYF
v_gene: TRBV10-1; j_gene: TRBJ1-1; CDR3aa: CASSGEGNTEAFF
v_gene: TRBV7-2; j_gene: TRBJ2-7; CDR3aa: CASSPDGTRDEQYF
v_gene: TRBV28; j_gene: TRBJ2-6; CDR3aa: CASSPGGLGANVLTF
v_gene: TRBV10-1; j_gene: TRBJ2-3; CDR3aa: CASTKHRTDTQYF
v_gene: TRBV5-5; j_gene: TRBJ1-2; CDR3aa: CASSGYITGFYGYTF
v_gene: TRBV6-4; j_gene: TRBJ2-1; CDR3aa: CASSVLAGLNNEQFF
v_gene: TRBV2; j_gene: TRBJ1-2; CDR3aa: CASQRGGTNYGYTF
v_gene: TRBV18; j_gene: TRBJ2-1; CDR3aa: CASSDDNEQFF
v_gene: TRBV2; j_gene: TRBJ1-1; CDR3aa: CASSVGLEVVEAFF
v_gene: TRBV5-1; j_gene: TRBJ2-3; CDR3aa: CASSSIPGTDTQYF
v_gene: TRBV5-8; j_gene: TRBJ2-4; CDR3aa: CASSRPLAKNIQYF
v_gene: TRBV10-3; j_gene: TRBJ2-1; CDR3aa: CASAPLSAAYNEQFF
v_gene: TRBV5-1; j_gene: TRBJ2-1; CDR3aa: CASSFSLAGGGNEQFF
v_gene: TRBV5-1; j_gene: TRBJ2-3; CDR3aa: CASSLSAGRSTDTQYF
v_gene: TRBV7-8; j_gene: TRBJ2-1; CDR3aa: CASSSRTSGGSYNEQFF
v_gene: TRBV19; j_gene: TRBJ2-3; CDR3aa: CASSLDSPTDTQYF
v_gene: TRBV29-1; j_gene: TRBJ1-1; CDR3aa: CSAGQGKNTEAFF
v_gene: TRBV6-1; j_gene: TRBJ2-7; CDR3aa: CASSEWLPQHF
v_gene: TRBV5-1; j_gene: TRBJ2-7; CDR3aa: CASSLEGTRASYEQYF
v_gene: TRBV5-5; j_gene: TRBJ2-7; CDR3aa: CASSINRGLYEQYF
v_gene: TRBV5-1; j_gene: TRBJ2-4; CDR3aa: CASSFGQKQYF
v_gene: TRBV7-7; j_gene: TRBJ2-2; CDR3aa: CASSMNPGTNTGELFF
v_gene: TRBV5-1; j_gene: TRBJ2-3; CDR3aa: CASSLGLAGGTDTQYF
v_gene: TRBV18; j_gene: TRBJ1-6; CDR3aa: CASSLDIGDSPLHF
v_gene: TRBV29-1; j_gene: TRBJ1-2; CDR3aa: CSVAGQGNYGYTF
v_gene: TRBV4-2; j_gene: TRBJ1-4; CDR3aa: CASSPLQDNEKLFF
v_gene: TRBV27; j_gene: TRBJ1-5; CDR3aa: CASSLSGTAILSNQPQHF
v_gene: TRBV9; j_gene: TRBJ2-2; CDR3aa: CASSPQGGGTATGELFF
v_gene: TRBV2; j_gene: TRBJ1-2; CDR3aa: CASSFENRGGYTF